Presented here are 27 T cell receptor beta chains from one specimen sequenced in a study of blood T cell repertoires in COVID-19. The table came from immunoSEQ multiplex PCR; TCRdb's copy has only in-frame clones and leaves some out. The sample shows 100,000 to 120,000 clones, approximately 80% of them seen only once. The specimen sequenced was peripheral blood. Receptors originate from a woman aged 70-85 years with acute or convalescent COVID-19.

This clone was seen a few times. V usage is TRBV7-9 and J usage is TRBJ1-2, with a possible D match to TRBD1 (6 bases). Trimming stripped 5 bases from V and 8 bases from J, with 12 bases between. This CDR3 has 12 residues. Germline CDR1 is SEHNR and CDR2 is FQNEAQ (reference sequence). CDR3 sequence reads: CASSPQGSGYTF. The CDR3, as DNA: TGTGCCAGCAGCCCACAGGGAAGCGGCTACACCTTC.

V is TRBV6-1 and J is TRBJ1-5; D unclear. This CDR3 comprises 16 residues. Trimming took 1 base from V and 2 from J, leaving 12 bases between them. Germline V gene sequence: CDR1 MNHNS, CDR2 SASEGT. DNA for the CDR3: TGTGCCAGCAGTGAAGGGCCTTCCCTGGGCAATCAGCCCCAGCATTTT. Translating it yields CASSEGPSLGNQPQHF.

V usage is TRBV19 and J usage is TRBJ2-6; 7 bases are a match to TRBD1. V was pared by 7 bases and J by 3 bases, with 6 bases of the junction left unmatched. CDR3 length: 15 amino acids. The germline CDR1 and CDR2 sequences are LNHDA and SQIVND (reference sequence). This CDR3 reads CASTNRGLGANVLTF. CDR3 coding DNA: TGTGCCAGTACCAATAGGGGGCTTGGGGCCAACGTCCTGACTTTC.

The CDR3 nucleotides read TGTGCCAGCAGCCCAGGACAGGGCGAGACCCAGTACTTC. The encoded protein is CASSPGQGETQYF. The V gene is TRBV3-1 (or the pseudogene TRBV3-2), the J gene TRBJ2-5; 8 bases are shared with TRBD1. This CDR3 comprises 13 residues. The V gene's germline CDR1 is LGHDT and CDR2 YNNKEL (reference sequence). The trim removed 4 bases at V and 5 bases at J, leaving 3 bases unmatched.

The V call is TRBV19, the J call TRBJ1-2; 7 bases are shared with TRBD1. After removal of 7 bases from V and 9 bases from J, the junction contained 8 bases not matched to a gene. The CDR3 extends over 12 amino acids. Germline CDR1 reads LNHDA; CDR2 reads SQIVND (reference sequence). The chain's CDR3 is CASKEDRESYTF. The DNA for the CDR3 is TGTGCCAGTAAGGAAGACAGGGAAAGCTACACCTTC.

This chain links TRBV7-8 with TRBJ1-3; D possibly corresponds to TRBD1 (6 bases). V lost 7 bases, J lost 0 bases, and 13 bases lay in between. CDR3 length: 15 amino acids. The germline gives CDR1 SGHVS, CDR2 FQNEAQ. Here the CDR3 reads CASTELGASGNTIYF. The DNA for the CDR3 is TGTGCCAGCACCGAACTGGGGGCCTCTGGAAACACCATATATTTT.

This clone appeared a few times. The chain carries TRBV5-4 and TRBJ1-4; possibly TRBD1 for D (5 bases). The CDR3 has 14 residues. Germline V gene lookup returns CDR1 SGHNT and CDR2 YYREEE (reference sequence). V was shortened by 1 base and J by 8 bases, with 12 bases between the two germline ends. CDR3 DNA sequence: TGTGCCAGCAGCTTGACAGGTTTGCGCGAAAAACTGTTTTTT. This encodes CASSLTGLREKLFF.

The chain combines TRBV4-3 with TRBJ1-6; D not certain. Looked up from germline, CDR1 is LGHNA and CDR2 is YSLEER. V was trimmed by 0 bases and J by 10 bases, leaving 7 bases between them. This CDR3 spans 13 amino acids. CDR3 sequence reads: CASSQERGSPLHF. CDR3 sequence (DNA): TGCGCCAGCAGCCAAGAGAGAGGATCACCCCTCCACTTT.

V usage is TRBV7-9 and J usage is TRBJ2-5, with 9 positions matching TRBD2. Germline V gene lookup returns CDR1 SEHNR and CDR2 FQNEAQ (reference sequence). CDR3 length: 18 residues. The J segment lost 5 bases and the V segment lost 3 bases, leaving 16 bases of the junction unmatched. The CDR3 bases are TGTGCCAGCAGCTTGGGAGTAGCGGGGGCAGCGATGGGGGAGACCCAGTACTTC. It yields the protein CASSLGVAGAAMGETQYF.

The chain uses TRBV29-1 and TRBJ1-2, with D possibly matching TRBD1 (5 bases). Trimming removed 4 bases from V and 5 bases from J, with 14 bases in between. Germline CDR1 SQVTM, CDR2 ANQGSEA. CDR3 length: 13 residues. CDR3 residues: CSVGKGRTYGYTF. CDR3 coding DNA: TGCAGCGTTGGAAAGGGGCGTACATATGGCTACACCTTC. Full variable domain (remainder filled in from reference TRBV29-1 and TRBJ1-2): SAVISQKPSRDICQRGTSLTIQCQVDSQVTMMFWYRQQPGQSLTLIATANQGSEATYESGFVIDKFPISRPNLTFSTLTVSNMSPEDSSIYLCSVGKGRTYGYTFGSGTRLTVV.

The V and J genes are TRBV25-1 and TRBJ2-5, with 13 bases aligning to TRBD2. The trim removed 4 bases at V and 5 bases at J, leaving 7 bases unmatched. CDR1 is MGHDK and CDR2 is SYGVNS in the germline V gene. CDR3 length: 16 amino acids. DNA of the CDR3: TGTGCCAGCAGTGTGGGGACTAGCGGGACGTGGGAGACCCAGTACTTC. This codes for CASSVGTSGTWETQYF. Full variable domain (rest looked up from reference TRBV25-1 and TRBJ2-5): EADIYQTPRYLVIGTGKKITLECSQTMGHDKMYWYQQDPGMELHLIHYSYGVNSTEKGDLSSESTVSRIRTEHFPLTLESARPSHTSQYLCASSVGTSGTWETQYFGPGTRLLVL.

This chain uses TRBV27 with TRBJ1-2; D possibly corresponds to TRBD1 (6 bases). The V end lost 6 bases, the J end lost 4 bases, and 12 bases lay between the germline ends. Germline assignment: CDR1 MNHEY and CDR2 SMNVEV (reference sequence). This CDR3 is 13 amino acids long. CDR3 sequence: CASSLTGTYGYTF. CDR3 DNA: TGTGCCAGCAGCTTAACAGGGACCTATGGCTACACCTTC.

The rearrangement links TRBV9 to TRBJ2-3; 13 nucleotides align to TRBD2. From germline, CDR1 is SGDLS and CDR2 YYNGEE. The ends lost 3 bases at V and 0 bases at J; junction bases unmatched: 13. The CDR3 spans 20 residues. CDR3 sequence: CASSETPTLGLAGSTDTQYF. The CDR3 DNA is TGTGCCAGCAGCGAGACACCAACCCTGGGACTAGCGGGAAGCACAGATACGCAGTATTTT.

The chain is built from TRBV18 and TRBJ1-6, with 9 bases fitting TRBD1. V was pared by 6 bases and J by 10 bases, with 4 bases of the junction left unmatched. The CDR3 contains 13 residues. Germline assignment: CDR1 KGHSH and CDR2 LQKENI. This CDR3 is CASSRGQGSPLHF. CDR3 in DNA: TGTGCCAGCTCGCGGGGACAGGGATCACCCCTCCACTTT.

Only a few counts were recorded for this clone. The J gene is TRBJ2-1, the V gene TRBV3-1 (or the pseudogene TRBV3-2), with D possibly TRBD2 on 6 matching bases. The V end lost 3 bases, the J end lost 6 bases, and 12 bases lay between the germline ends. The CDR3 length is 14 residues. Looked up from germline, CDR1 is LGHDT and CDR2 is YNNKEL (reference sequence). CDR3 nucleotide sequence: TGTGCCAGCAGCCAGCAAACTAGCAGCAATGAGCAGTTCTTC. Translating gives CASSQQTSSNEQFF.

The V and J genes are TRBV28 and TRBJ1-1; 7 bases align to TRBD1. Germline loops: CDR1 MDHEN, CDR2 SYDVKM. Losses at the gene ends were 2 bases for V and 5 bases for J; bases not matched to a gene: 8. CDR3 length: 15 residues. Here the CDR3 DNA reads TGTGCCAGCAGTTTACCTACAGGGGTTGGGACTGAAGCTTTCTTT. Its protein product is CASSLPTGVGTEAFF. Full variable domain (outside the CDR3, taken from reference TRBV28 and TRBJ1-1): DVKVTQSSRYLVKRTGEKVFLECVQDMDHENMFWYRQDPGLGLRLIYFSYDVKMKEKGDIPEGYSVSREKKERFSLILESASTNQTSMYLCASSLPTGVGTEAFFGQGTRLTVV.

This rearrangement joins TRBV7-2 to TRBJ2-2; tentatively, D is TRBD2 (6 bases). Between the trimmed V and J ends, which lost 4 bases and 0 bases, there was a span of 18 bases. The CDR3 extends over 18 amino acids. CDR1 SGHTA and CDR2 FQGNSA come from the germline V gene. CDR3 sequence: CASSSQWRGASNTGELFF. As DNA, the CDR3 is TGTGCCAGCAGCTCGCAGTGGCGCGGGGCCTCGAACACCGGGGAGCTGTTTTTT.

This clone showed up just once. The chain has TRBV28 and TRBJ1-2, with 7 bases aligning to TRBD1. Germline-derived CDR1 and CDR2 are MDHEN and SYDVKM. V shed 5 bases and J 8 bases; nucleotides not matched to a gene: 8. CDR3 length: 13 amino acids. Here the CDR3 reads CASSQYRGGGYTF. The CDR3 DNA sequence: TGTGCCAGCAGTCAATACAGGGGTGGGGGCTACACCTTC.

A few counts support this clone. The sample contains more than one DNA sequence encoding this CDR3. The chain is built from TRBV6-5 and TRBJ1-5, with TRBD1 identical over 9 bases. The CDR3 length is 14 residues. Germline values: CDR1 MNHEY, CDR2 SVGAGI. Germline trimming cut 6 bases from V and 4 bases from J; bases unmatched to any gene: 4. CDR3 residues: CASSRDRGNQPQHF. DNA for the CDR3: TGTGCCAGCAGCAGAGACAGGGGGAATCAGCCCCAGCATTTT.

The chain couples TRBV28 to TRBJ1-2, with 7 positions matching TRBD1. V dropped 5 bases and J dropped 7; count of bases not matched to a gene: 16. Germline CDR1 reads MDHEN; CDR2 reads SYDVKM. The CDR3 has 16 amino acids. Written as DNA, the CDR3 is TGTGCCAGCAGTCAAACCGGGACAGCCCGTTCAAGTGGCTACACCTTC. Translation gives CASSQTGTARSSGYTF.

The CDR3 spells CASSLEGGRSTLHF. The CDR3 nucleotides read TGTGCCAGCAGCTTAGAGGGGGGGCGTTCGACCCTCCACTTT. This chain links TRBV7-2 with TRBJ1-6, with a weak D call TRBD1 (6 bases). V dropped 1 base and J dropped 14 bases, with 15 bases sitting between them. The CDR3 length is 14 residues. Germline loops: CDR1 SGHTA, CDR2 FQGNSA. The complete variable domain, with remaining parts taken from reference TRBV7-2 and TRBJ1-6, reads GAGVSQSPSNKVTEKGKDVELRCDPISGHTALYWYRQSLGQGLEFLIYFQGNSAPDKSGLPSDRFSAERTGGSVSTLTIQRTQQEDSAVYLCASSLEGGRSTLHFGNGTRLTVT.

This clone was seen a single time. The chain joins TRBV9 to TRBJ1-6; unclear D gene. V was trimmed by 2 bases and J by 3 bases, leaving 6 bases between them. This CDR3 has 14 residues. The germline CDR1 and CDR2 sequences are SGDLS and YYNGEE. CDR3 in DNA: TGTGCCAGCAGCGTCGAGGGCTATAATTCACCCCTCCACTTT. This encodes CASSVEGYNSPLHF.

V gene TRBV9 combines with J gene TRBJ1-2, with D unclear. CDR3 length: 14 residues. Germline loops: CDR1 SGDLS, CDR2 YYNGEE. The V end was cut by 3 bases, the J end by 3 bases, with 12 bases between. The CDR3 bases are TGTGCCAGCAGCGCCCGAGGAGGGTACTATGGCTACACCTTC. Translated: CASSARGGYYGYTF.

V and J are TRBV6-6 and TRBJ2-7; perhaps TRBD1 as D (6 bases). Germline values: CDR1 MNHNY, CDR2 SVGAGI (reference sequence). The CDR3 is 14 residues long. Trimming removed 6 bases from V and 3 bases from J, with 15 bases in between. This CDR3 reads CASRRNREGYEQYV. Written as DNA, the CDR3 is TGTGCCAGCAGACGGAACAGGGAAGGCTACGAGCAGTACGTC.

The genes are TRBV28 and TRBJ2-1; a possible D gene is TRBD1 (6 bases). The CDR3 totals 11 residues. Deletions cut 5 bases from V and 16 bases from J, with 15 bases between. The germline gives CDR1 MDHEN, CDR2 SYDVKM. This chain's CDR3 is CASSPNRAYFF. CDR3 sequence (DNA): TGTGCCAGCAGTCCTAACAGGGCATATTTCTTC.

The rearrangement uses TRBV9 and TRBJ2-5; a weak D match, TRBD1 (6 bases). Trimming stripped 6 bases from V and 4 bases from J, with 16 bases between. Germline CDR1 reads SGDLS; CDR2 reads YYNGEE. This CDR3 contains 14 residues. CDR3 in DNA: TGTGCCAGCATGGCAGGGGTAATTGGAGAGACCCAGTACTTC. It yields the protein CASMAGVIGETQYF.

The rearrangement uses TRBV5-4 and TRBJ2-1; tentatively, D is TRBD2 (7 bases). Germline CDR1 and CDR2: SGHNT and YYREEE (reference sequence). The V and J ends lost 3 bases and 4 bases respectively, with 11 bases between them. The CDR3 is 14 amino acids. The CDR3 is CASSYRGAYNEQFF. CDR3 in DNA: TGTGCCAGCAGCTATCGGGGGGCTTACAATGAGCAGTTCTTC.